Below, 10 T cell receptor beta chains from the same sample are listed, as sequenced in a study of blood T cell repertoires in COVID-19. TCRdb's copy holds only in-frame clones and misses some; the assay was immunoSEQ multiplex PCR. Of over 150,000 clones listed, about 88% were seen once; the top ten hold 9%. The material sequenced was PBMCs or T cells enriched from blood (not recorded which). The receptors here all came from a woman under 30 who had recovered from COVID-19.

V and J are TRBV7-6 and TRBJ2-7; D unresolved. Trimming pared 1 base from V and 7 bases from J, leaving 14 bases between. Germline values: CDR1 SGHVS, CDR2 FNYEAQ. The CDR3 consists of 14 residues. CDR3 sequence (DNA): TGTGCCAGCAGCTTAGATTTATCCGGTATGGAGCAGTACTTC. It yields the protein CASSLDLSGMEQYF. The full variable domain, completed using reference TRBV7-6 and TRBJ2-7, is GAGVSQSPRYKVTKRGQDVALRCDPISGHVSLYWYRQALGQGPEFLTYFNYEAQQDKSGLPNDRFSAERPEGSISTLTIQRTEQRDSAMYRCASSLDLSGMEQYFGPGTRLTVT.

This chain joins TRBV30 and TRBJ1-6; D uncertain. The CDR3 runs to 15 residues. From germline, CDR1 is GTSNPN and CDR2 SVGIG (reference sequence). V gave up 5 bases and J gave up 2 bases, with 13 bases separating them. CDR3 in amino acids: CAWSDGGTYNSPLHF. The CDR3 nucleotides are TGTGCCTGGTCGGATGGCGGGACCTATAATTCACCCCTCCACTTT.

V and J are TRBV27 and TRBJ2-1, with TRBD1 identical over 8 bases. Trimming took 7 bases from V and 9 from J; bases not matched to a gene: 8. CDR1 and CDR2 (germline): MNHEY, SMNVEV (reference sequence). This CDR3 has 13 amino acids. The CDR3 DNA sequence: TGTGCCAGCACCGAGACAGGGGTGGGTGAGCAGTTCTTC. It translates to CASTETGVGEQFF.

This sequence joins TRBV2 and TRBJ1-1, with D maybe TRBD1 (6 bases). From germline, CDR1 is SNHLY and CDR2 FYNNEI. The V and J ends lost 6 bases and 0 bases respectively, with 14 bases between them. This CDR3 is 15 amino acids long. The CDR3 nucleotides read TGTGCCAGCAGCGGAAATGGACAGATGAACACTGAAGCTTTCTTT. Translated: CASSGNGQMNTEAFF.

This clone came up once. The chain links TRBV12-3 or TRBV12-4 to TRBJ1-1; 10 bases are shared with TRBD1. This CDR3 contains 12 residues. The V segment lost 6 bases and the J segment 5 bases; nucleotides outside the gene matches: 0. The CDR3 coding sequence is TGTGCCAGCAGGGACAGGGGGACTGAAGCTTTCTTT. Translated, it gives CASRDRGTEAFF.

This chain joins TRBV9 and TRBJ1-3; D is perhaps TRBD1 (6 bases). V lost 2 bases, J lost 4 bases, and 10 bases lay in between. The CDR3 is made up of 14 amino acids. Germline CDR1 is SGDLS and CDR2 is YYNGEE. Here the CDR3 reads CASSVGAEGNTIYF. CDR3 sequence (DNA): TGTGCCAGCAGCGTGGGGGCGGAAGGAAACACCATATATTTT.

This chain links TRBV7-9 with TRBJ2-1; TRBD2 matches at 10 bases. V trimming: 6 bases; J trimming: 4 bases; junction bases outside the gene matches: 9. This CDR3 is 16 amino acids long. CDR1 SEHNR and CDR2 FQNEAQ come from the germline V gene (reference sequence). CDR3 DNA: TGTGCCAGCAGTACCCTAGCGGGGGAAGTGTACAATGAGCAGTTCTTC. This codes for CASSTLAGEVYNEQFF. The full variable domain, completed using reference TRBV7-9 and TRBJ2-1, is DTGVSQNPRHKITKRGQNVTFRCDPISEHNRLYWYRQTLGQGPEFLTYFQNEAQLEKSRLLSDRFSAERPKGSFSTLEIQRTEQGDSAMYLCASSTLAGEVYNEQFFGPGTRLTVL.

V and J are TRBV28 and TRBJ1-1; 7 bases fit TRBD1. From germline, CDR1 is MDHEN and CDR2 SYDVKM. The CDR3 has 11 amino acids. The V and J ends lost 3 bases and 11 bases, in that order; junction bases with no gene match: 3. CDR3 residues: CASSFRGPAFF. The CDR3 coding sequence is TGTGCCAGCAGTTTTAGGGGGCCGGCTTTCTTT. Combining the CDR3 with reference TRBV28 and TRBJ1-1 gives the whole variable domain DVKVTQSSRYLVKRTGEKVFLECVQDMDHENMFWYRQDPGLGLRLIYFSYDVKMKEKGDIPEGYSVSREKKERFSLILESASTNQTSMYLCASSFRGPAFFGQGTRLTVV.

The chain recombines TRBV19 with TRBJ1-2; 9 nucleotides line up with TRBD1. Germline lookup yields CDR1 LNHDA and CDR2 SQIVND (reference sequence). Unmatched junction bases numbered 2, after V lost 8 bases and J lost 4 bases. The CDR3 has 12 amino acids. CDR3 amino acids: CASGTGPYGYTF. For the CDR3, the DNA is TGTGCCAGTGGGACAGGGCCCTATGGCTACACCTTC.

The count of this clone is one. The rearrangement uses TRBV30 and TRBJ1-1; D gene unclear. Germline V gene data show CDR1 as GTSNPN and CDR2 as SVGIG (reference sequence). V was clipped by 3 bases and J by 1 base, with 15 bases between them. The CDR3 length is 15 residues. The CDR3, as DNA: TGTGCCTGGAGGGACCCGGGGAGAGCGAACACTGAAGCTTTCTTT. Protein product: CAWRDPGRANTEAFF.